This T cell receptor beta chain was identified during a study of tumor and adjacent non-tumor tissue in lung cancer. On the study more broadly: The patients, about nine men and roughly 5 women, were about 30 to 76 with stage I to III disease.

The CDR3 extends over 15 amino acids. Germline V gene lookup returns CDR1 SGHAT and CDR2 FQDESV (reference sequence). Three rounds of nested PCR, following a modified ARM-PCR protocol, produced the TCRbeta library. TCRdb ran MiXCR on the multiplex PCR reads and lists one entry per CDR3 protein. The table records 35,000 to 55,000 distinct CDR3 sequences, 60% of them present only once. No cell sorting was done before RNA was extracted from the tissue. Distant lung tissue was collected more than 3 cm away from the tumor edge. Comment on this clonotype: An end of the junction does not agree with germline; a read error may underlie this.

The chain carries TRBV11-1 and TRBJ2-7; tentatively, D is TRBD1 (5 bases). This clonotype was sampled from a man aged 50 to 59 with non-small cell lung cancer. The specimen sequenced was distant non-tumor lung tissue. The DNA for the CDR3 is TGTGCCAGCAGTCAGGACACGGGCTTCCCCTACGAGCACTGCTTC. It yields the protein CASSQDTGFPYEHCF.